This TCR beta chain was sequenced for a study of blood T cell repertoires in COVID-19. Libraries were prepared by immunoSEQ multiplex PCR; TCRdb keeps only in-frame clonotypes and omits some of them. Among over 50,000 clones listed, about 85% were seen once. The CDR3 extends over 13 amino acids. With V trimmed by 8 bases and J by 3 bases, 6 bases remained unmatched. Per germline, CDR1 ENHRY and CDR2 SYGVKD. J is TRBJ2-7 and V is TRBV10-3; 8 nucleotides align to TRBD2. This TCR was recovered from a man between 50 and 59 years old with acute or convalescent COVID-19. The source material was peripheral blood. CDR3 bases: TGTGCCATCGGCGGGAGGACCGACTACGAGCAGTACTTC. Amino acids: CAIGGRTDYEQYF.